Presented here are 28 T cell receptor beta chains from one specimen sequenced in a study of T-cell reconstitution after alpha-beta-depleted transplantation in children. The library targeted TCRbeta and was prepared with unique molecular identifiers. TCRdb reanalysed the PCR reads using MiXCR and keeps one entry per CDR3 protein. The sample has hundreds of thousands of distinct CDR3 sequences; approximately 16% are singletons. Sequenced material: PBMCs from the stem cell graft donor, taken from the stem cell graft. The receptors derive from a human donor who donated a stem cell graft to a child with acute myeloid leukemia.

This clonotype was picked up many times. The gene calls are TRBV7-2 and TRBJ1-2; 7 bases are shared with TRBD1. The CDR3 spans 14 residues. J lost 8 bases, V lost 0 bases, and 6 bases had no gene match. CDR1 is SGHTA, CDR2 FQGNSA, per germline. The CDR3 bases are TGTGCCAGCAGCTTAGCGCTAGGGGGCGACGGCTACACCTTC. Translation gives CASSLALGGDGYTF.

This clonotype was observed many times. The V call is TRBV29-1, the J call TRBJ2-2; unclear D gene. Per germline, CDR1 SQVTM and CDR2 ANQGSEA. V dropped 4 bases and J dropped 4 bases, with 7 bases sitting between them. The CDR3 has 12 residues. The chain's CDR3 is CSVVHLTGELFF. In DNA, the CDR3 is TGCAGCGTTGTGCATCTCACCGGGGAGCTGTTTTTT.

This rearrangement joins TRBV6-2 or TRBV6-3 to TRBJ2-7; 7 positions agree with TRBD1. Per the germline V gene, CDR1 is MNHEY and CDR2 is SVGEGT. V lost 2 bases, J lost 7 bases, and 2 bases stayed unmatched. The CDR3 is made up of 12 amino acids. The CDR3 reads CASSYNRGEQYV. In DNA form, the CDR3 reads TGTGCCAGCAGTTACAACAGGGGTGAGCAGTACGTC.

The chain employs TRBV5-1 and TRBJ2-1; 7 bases map to TRBD1. Looked up from germline, CDR1 is SGHRS and CDR2 is YFSETQ. This CDR3 has 11 residues. Germline trimming cut 4 bases from V and 14 bases from J; bases unmatched to any gene: 6. The CDR3: CASSLGQEEFF. The CDR3 bases are TGCGCCAGCAGCCTCGGACAGGAAGAGTTCTTC.

This clonotype was observed at least ten times. The chain couples TRBV20-1 to TRBJ2-2; D uncertain. The CDR3 runs 15 residues. V was trimmed by 6 bases and J by 0 bases, leaving 14 bases between them. The germline V gene encodes CDR1 DFQATT and CDR2 SNEGSKA (reference sequence). The CDR3 sequence is CSARRGGSNTGELFF. The CDR3 nucleotides are TGCAGTGCCAGGCGCGGCGGTTCGAACACCGGGGAGCTGTTTTTT.

This clonotype was counted at least ten times. The chain couples TRBV7-2 to TRBJ1-2; D is uncertain. This CDR3 spans 15 amino acids. Germline V lookup: CDR1 SGHTA, CDR2 FQGNSA. Trimming removed 4 bases from V and 5 bases from J, with 17 bases in between. The CDR3 is CASSSREARAYGYTF. CDR3 nucleotides: TGTGCCAGCAGCTCACGGGAGGCTAGAGCTTATGGCTACACCTTC.

This clonotype has more than one count but fewer than ten. The chain recombines TRBV2 with TRBJ2-1; the match to TRBD1 covers 9 bases. Germline V gene lookup returns CDR1 SNHLY and CDR2 FYNNEI. V was clipped by 3 bases and J by 7 bases; unmatched bases: 10. The CDR3 has 16 residues. The CDR3 spells CASSDGTGGAANEQFF. DNA for the CDR3: TGTGCCAGCAGTGATGGAACAGGGGGCGCAGCAAATGAGCAGTTCTTC.

The gene calls are TRBV6-5 and TRBJ2-5; the D call may be TRBD1 or TRBD2 (5 bases each). The CDR3 spans 15 residues. Germline V gene sequence: CDR1 MNHEY, CDR2 SVGAGI. Trimming removed 0 bases at V and 8 bases at J, with 16 bases between. The CDR3 DNA follows: TGTGCCAGCAGTTACTCAGCGTGGACATCGGGAACCCAGTACTTC. Residues: CASSYSAWTSGTQYF.

The CDR3 spells CASSRRGWGMETQYF. CDR3 coding DNA: TGTGCCAGCAGCCGTCGTGGGTGGGGGATGGAGACCCAGTACTTC. The V gene is TRBV7-2, the J gene TRBJ2-5, with D perhaps TRBD1 or TRBD2 (5 bases each). This CDR3 region has 15 residues. Trimming cost V 5 bases and J 5 bases, with 18 bases left between them. Germline CDR1 SGHTA, CDR2 FQGNSA.

Many counts were recorded for this clonotype. V gene TRBV20-1 combines with J gene TRBJ1-2, with unresolved D. The CDR3 is 13 residues long. Trimming shortened V by 0 bases and J by 8 bases, and 13 bases separated the two germline ends. CDR1 is DFQATT and CDR2 is SNEGSKA in the germline V gene (reference sequence). In DNA, the CDR3 is TGCAGTGCTAGAGATACCGGTCGATCAGGCTACACCTTC. Amino acids: CSARDTGRSGYTF.

The table lists this clonotype with many counts. The V and J genes are TRBV29-1 and TRBJ2-5; 12 bases line up with TRBD2. Trimming removed 4 bases from V and 1 base from J; junction bases left unmatched: 13. This CDR3 has 18 residues. Germline V gives CDR1 SQVTM, CDR2 ANQGSEA. The CDR3 protein is CSVAHLAGGPGFQETQYF. The DNA of the CDR3 is TGCAGCGTTGCCCATCTAGCGGGGGGGCCTGGTTTCCAAGAGACCCAGTACTTC.

This clonotype was detected ten times or more. The V gene is TRBV20-1, the J gene TRBJ1-1; D may be TRBD1 (6 bases). Per germline, CDR1 DFQATT and CDR2 SNEGSKA (reference sequence). V was shortened by 1 base and J by 7 bases, with 16 bases between the two germline ends. CDR3 length equals 14 residues. The CDR3 DNA sequence: TGCAGTGCTAGAGTCAACAGGGTTAAGGATGAAGCTTTCTTT. It codes for CSARVNRVKDEAFF.

V gene TRBV7-8 combines with J gene TRBJ1-1, with TRBD1 identical over 9 bases. Losses at the gene ends were 0 bases for V and 5 bases for J; bases not matched to a gene: 4. This CDR3 has 15 amino acids. CDR1 is SGHVS and CDR2 is FQNEAQ in the germline V gene. CDR3 loop: CASSLADRGSTEAFF. The CDR3 nucleotides are TGTGCCAGCAGCTTAGCGGACAGGGGAAGTACTGAAGCTTTCTTT.

This clonotype was recorded many times. V is TRBV21-1 and J is TRBJ2-3. TRBV21-1 is a listed pseudogene. The CDR3 has 15 residues. CDR3 in DNA: TGTGCCAGCAGCAAAAGTGGGCTGAGCACAGATACGCAGTATTTT. This encodes CASSKSGLSTDTQYF.

This clonotype appeared once. This chain connects TRBV20-1 to TRBJ2-2; 7 nucleotides line up with TRBD2. Per germline, CDR1 DFQATT and CDR2 SNEGSKA (reference sequence). V lost 5 bases, J lost 1 base, and 4 bases stayed unmatched. The CDR3 is 14 amino acids. The CDR3, as DNA: TGCAGTGCTGGCTCGGGGGGGAACACCGGGGAGCTGTTTTTT. It yields the protein CSAGSGGNTGELFF.

This clonotype was seen at least ten times. This chain joins TRBV12-3 or TRBV12-4 and TRBJ1-2; no firm D call. CDR3 length: 14 residues. The V and J ends lost 5 bases and 2 bases respectively, with 12 bases between them. CDR3 in DNA: TGTGCCAGCAGTATGAACTGGGGAAACTATGGCTACACCTTC. Translating gives CASSMNWGNYGYTF.

The sample holds a few counts of this clonotype. The CDR3 bases are TGTGCCAGCAGCTCCTCCCTAAGGGCTGGGGAGACCCAGTACTTC. Translation gives CASSSSLRAGETQYF. The genes are TRBV7-2 and TRBJ2-5; D unresolved. The CDR3 consists of 15 residues. V was clipped by 4 bases and J by 5 bases, with 17 bases between them. Germline V gene lookup returns CDR1 SGHTA and CDR2 FQGNSA.

This clonotype showed up just a few times. At one end, the junction sequence differs from germline, possibly due to a read error. The chain couples TRBV7-9 to TRBJ2-5; 10 bases agree with TRBD2. Germline loops: CDR1 SEHNR, CDR2 FQNEAQ (reference sequence). The CDR3 runs to 13 residues. CDR3 amino acids: CASSPAGTSDIFF. As DNA, the CDR3 is TGTGCCAGCAGCCCGGCCGGGACTAGCGATATTTTCTTC.

This clonotype appeared many times. This chain links TRBV29-1 with TRBJ2-3, with D perhaps matching TRBD2 (5 bases). Germline CDR1 and CDR2: SQVTM and ANQGSEA. Trimming removed 4 bases at V and 4 bases at J, with 18 bases between. The CDR3 has 15 residues. The CDR3 DNA follows: TGCAGCGTTGTGCCTGAGATAGTGAGGGCAGATACGCAGTATTTT. Translated, it gives CSVVPEIVRADTQYF.

This clonotype was picked up many times. The V call is TRBV24-1, the J call TRBJ2-1; perhaps D is TRBD1 or TRBD2 (5 bases each). Germline V lookup: CDR1 KGHDR, CDR2 SFDVKD. With 7 bases removed from V and 8 bases from J, the gap between germline ends came to 17 bases. The CDR3 contains 14 residues. The CDR3 sequence: CATSEPGRVHEQFF. In nucleotides, the CDR3 is TGTGCCACCAGCGAACCGGGACGAGTACATGAGCAGTTCTTC.

The chain is built from TRBV10-3 and TRBJ2-3; 13 bases are a match to TRBD2. CDR1 ENHRY and CDR2 SYGVKD come from the germline V gene. The CDR3 spans 16 residues. V lost 8 bases and J lost 0; bases outside the gene matches: 5. The CDR3 here is CAIRTSGGTSTDTQYF. CDR3 nucleotide sequence: TGTGCCATCCGGACTAGCGGGGGCACGAGCACAGATACGCAGTATTTT.

This clonotype was observed a few times. The rearrangement joins TRBV6-2 or TRBV6-3 to TRBJ2-3; perhaps D is TRBD1 or TRBD2 (5 bases each). V was clipped by 11 bases and J by 6 bases, with 21 bases between them. This CDR3 comprises 14 residues. In germline, CDR1 is MNHEY, CDR2 SVGEGT. Here the CDR3 reads CAAWGRRTRDTQYF. In DNA, the CDR3 is TGTGCCGCCTGGGGACGAAGAACTAGGGATACGCAGTATTTT.

Ten or more counts support this clonotype. J is TRBJ1-1 and V is TRBV20-1, with D perhaps TRBD1 (5 bases). V lost 0 bases to trimming and J lost 0 bases, with 5 bases between them. Germline CDR1 DFQATT, CDR2 SNEGSKA (reference sequence). The CDR3 spans 13 residues. This CDR3 reads CSAREQVNTEAFF. CDR3 sequence (DNA): TGCAGTGCTAGAGAACAGGTGAACACTGAAGCTTTCTTT.

This clonotype was seen many times. The gene calls are TRBV20-1 and TRBJ1-2, with D possibly matching TRBD1 (5 bases). CDR1 is DFQATT, CDR2 SNEGSKA, per germline (reference sequence). The CDR3 is 14 residues long. Trimming shortened V by 6 bases and J by 7 bases, and 21 bases separated the two germline ends. CDR3 sequence reads: CSAETRDGGVGYTF. The CDR3 DNA sequence: TGCAGTGCGGAAACCCGGGACGGAGGCGTTGGCTACACCTTC.

This clonotype was found a few times. The CDR3 nucleotides read TGTGCCAGCAGACCGGGGCAGTACCAAGAGACCCAGTACTTC. Its translation: CASRPGQYQETQYF. V is TRBV6-5 and J is TRBJ2-5; D possibly uses TRBD1 or TRBD2 (5 bases each). The CDR3 consists of 14 residues. V dropped 6 bases and J dropped 0 bases, with 11 bases sitting between them. Germline V gene lookup returns CDR1 MNHEY and CDR2 SVGAGI.

This clonotype appeared many times. The chain links TRBV20-1 to TRBJ1-2; no firm D call. V was shortened by 4 bases and J by 6 bases, with 12 bases between the two germline ends. Per the germline V gene, CDR1 is DFQATT and CDR2 is SNEGSKA (reference sequence). The CDR3 is 12 residues long. This CDR3 is CSATHDKNGYTF. In DNA, the CDR3 is TGCAGTGCTACCCATGACAAAAATGGCTACACCTTC.

This clonotype was recorded a few times. The V call is TRBV30, the J call TRBJ2-5; D is perhaps TRBD1 (5 bases). This CDR3 has 14 amino acids. Germline V lookup: CDR1 GTSNPN, CDR2 SVGIG (reference sequence). The V gene lost 3 bases and the J gene lost 1 base, with 12 bases spanning the gap. The CDR3 DNA sequence: TGTGCCTGGAGCGGATCTGACAGCCAAGAGACCCAGTACTTC. Protein product: CAWSGSDSQETQYF.

This clonotype showed up many times. The J gene is TRBJ1-4, the V gene TRBV5-1, with D hard to call. The CDR3 length is 12 residues. Trimming took off 3 bases at V and 6 bases at J, with 6 bases between the two ends. Germline CDR1 and CDR2: SGHRS and YFSETQ. CDR3 sequence reads: CASSSGYEKLFF. DNA of the CDR3: TGCGCCAGCAGCTCTGGGTATGAAAAACTGTTTTTT.